This T cell receptor beta chain was profiled in a study of blood T cell repertoires in COVID-19. About the study: Both acute and convalescent COVID-19 samples were obtained from the United States, Italy and Spain. PBMCs, B-cell-depleted T cells, or T cells were the source of the cDNA or gDNA that made up the material.

As processed by the authors: It was from reference gene primer amplification that nucleated cell counts were estimated. This table comes from immunoSEQ multiplex PCR, and its TCRdb copy is limited to in-frame clones, with some not included. From that table come the V and J calls and clone size; the DNA was used to work out D and trimming. Of 95,000 to 150,000 clones listed, approximately 85% are singletons. V was cut by 3 bases and J by 4 bases, with 9 bases left in between. From germline, CDR1 is LNHDA and CDR2 SQIVND (reference sequence). The length of the CDR3 is 14 residues. The receptor was derived from a human donor in a cohort sampled during active COVID-19. The chain employs TRBV19 and TRBJ2-2; maybe TRBD1 (5 bases). The sequenced material came from peripheral blood. The CDR3 protein is CASSIRETTGELFF. In nucleotides, the CDR3 is TGTGCCAGTAGTATCAGGGAAACCACCGGGGAGCTGTTTTTT.